Many counts were recorded for the clone carrying this T cell receptor (beta chain). Its target is not known. Germline CDR1 DFQATT, CDR2 SNEGSKA (reference sequence). This CDR3 spans 11 amino acids. The V and J ends lost 2 bases and 5 bases respectively, with 6 bases between them. This entry belongs to a study of human T cells and chemical hapten exposure. General study points: The formation of large CDR3 similarity clusters by expanded TCRs significantly exceeded that of controls.

MiXCR, applied by TCRdb to the RACE reads, yields one record per CDR3 protein. Of 100,000 or so distinct CDR3 sequences in the sample, 9.3% are singletons; the top ten hold approximately 2%. Time point here: patch test 2, 6 weeks after DPC sensitization. The treatment is: therapeutic diphenylcyclopropenone sensitization with weekly scalp DPC. The specimen comprised whole blood, sampled in connection with sensitization to the hapten diphenylcyclopropenone (DPC). V is TRBV20-1 and J is TRBJ2-5; weak D call: TRBD2 (5 bases). This clonotype originated in a woman between 40 and 55 years old with alopecia areata. Some clones in this sample may be carry-over from other donors' samples. The CDR3 DNA reads TGCAGTGCTAGAACGGGGGAGACCCAGTACTTC. Its translation is CSARTGETQYF.